This TCR beta chain was recorded in a study of vaccination effects on CD4 cells after COVID-19. Across the whole study: Post-vaccine samples followed the second dose by a median of 72 days. General study points: Marked clonal contraction was seen in infection- and vaccine-induced clones late after vaccination.

Sequenced by immunoSEQ multiplex PCR; TCRdb stores in-frame clones only, minus some. Among 25,000 to 35,000 clones listed, around 70% were seen once. Germline CDR1 reads DFQATT; CDR2 reads SNEGSKA (reference sequence). The CDR3 is made up of 15 amino acids. J gave up 0 bases and V 3 bases, and 4 bases lay outside the gene matches. After more than 8 days in culture, the CD4+ T cells were isolated. Participants each got two BNT162b2 or mRNA-1273 vaccine doses. All vaccine recipients tested negative for nucleocapsid antibodies and had never contracted SARS-CoV-2 infection. Notes on this clone: Antigen unknown.

Sequencing was performed on CD4+ T cells from PBMCs cultured without peptide, taken after COVID-19 vaccination. This sequence originates from a human donor who received a COVID-19 vaccine. The chain joins TRBV20-1 to TRBJ1-5, with 8 bases matching TRBD1. CDR3 sequence reads: CSASHRGYSNQPQHF. The CDR3 DNA reads TGCAGTGCTAGTCACAGGGGGTATAGCAATCAGCCCCAGCATTTT.